The 18 T cell receptor beta chains below all came from one sample that was sequenced in a study of early T cells in non-severe SARS-CoV-2 infection. One entry per CDR3 protein, called by TCRdb with MiXCR from the 5' RACE reads. This sample has fewer than 85,000 distinct CDR3 sequences; around 12% occur once, and the top ten carry approximately 4.9%. The sequencing input was whole blood. The source of these receptors is an adult who was a healthcare worker with PCR-confirmed SARS-CoV-2 infection or an uninfected control (not recorded which).

The chain links TRBV18 to TRBJ1-1, with D perhaps matching TRBD1 (5 bases). The CDR3 consists of 15 residues. V was shortened by 5 bases and J by 0 bases, with 13 bases between the two germline ends. The germline gives CDR1 KGHSH, CDR2 LQKENI. This chain's CDR3 is CASSSSGSLNTEAFF. The CDR3 region has the DNA TGTGCCAGCTCATCCTCAGGGTCCCTGAACACTGAAGCTTTCTTT.

This clonotype was seen a few times. The chain is built from TRBV18 and TRBJ1-5; D not resolved. The CDR3 is made up of 12 amino acids. The ends were cut back, 3 bases at V and 5 bases at J, with 5 bases in the middle. Germline loops: CDR1 KGHSH, CDR2 LQKENI. This CDR3 is CASSPPDQPQHF. Written as DNA, the CDR3 is TGTGCCAGCTCACCGCCTGATCAGCCCCAGCATTTT.

This clonotype was seen only a few times. This chain connects TRBV5-1 to TRBJ2-7; 10 nucleotides agree with TRBD1. The CDR3 spans 14 residues. Germline V CDR1 and CDR2: SGHRS, YFSETQ. Trimming removed 5 bases from V and 5 bases from J; junction bases left unmatched: 7. The CDR3 DNA reads TGCGCCAGCAGTACCGGGACAGGGGAGCACGAGCAGTACTTC. This encodes CASSTGTGEHEQYF.

The chain employs TRBV6-5 and TRBJ2-1; 11 bases are a match to TRBD2. Trimming removed 6 bases from V and 4 bases from J; junction bases left unmatched: 11. The germline V gene encodes CDR1 MNHEY and CDR2 SVGAGI. This CDR3 is 17 amino acids long. CDR3 DNA sequence: TGTGCCAGCAGATCCCTCCTCCTAGCGGGGGGATACAATGAGCAGTTCTTC. It translates to CASRSLLLAGGYNEQFF.

J is TRBJ2-1 and V is TRBV5-1, with D perhaps TRBD2 (7 bases). The CDR3 runs 22 residues. Germline lookup yields CDR1 SGHRS and CDR2 YFSETQ. The germline V and J ends were trimmed by 1 base and 2 bases, with 31 bases remaining between them. CDR3 sequence reads: CASSLPTGWRGHQASPYNEQFF. The CDR3 coding sequence is TGCGCCAGCAGCTTGCCTACGGGGTGGCGGGGGCACCAAGCGTCCCCCTACAATGAGCAGTTCTTC.

The rearrangement joins TRBV7-2 to TRBJ2-1, with 11 nucleotides matching TRBD2. V was pared by 1 base and J by 10 bases, with 9 bases of the junction left unmatched. This CDR3 is built from 16 residues. Per the germline V gene, CDR1 is SGHTA and CDR2 is FQGNSA. For the CDR3, the DNA is TGTGCCAGCAGCTTAGAACTAGCGGGGGTGGAGTGGGAGCAGTTCTTC. As protein: CASSLELAGVEWEQFF.

The rearrangement uses TRBV7-9 and TRBJ2-1; 13 bases are a match to TRBD2. The V and J ends lost 5 bases and 7 bases, in that order; junction bases with no gene match: 5. This CDR3 is built from 15 residues. In germline, CDR1 is SEHNR, CDR2 FQNEAQ (reference sequence). The chain's CDR3 is CASSKGLAGANEQFF. The CDR3 DNA reads as TGTGCCAGCAGCAAAGGACTAGCGGGAGCGAATGAGCAGTTCTTC.

This clonotype was seen a handful of times. The chain couples TRBV7-3 to TRBJ2-2, with D possibly TRBD2 on 6 matching bases. Between the trimmed V and J ends, which lost 4 bases and 2 bases, there was a span of 11 bases. This CDR3 is 15 amino acids long. Germline CDR1 and CDR2: SGHTA and FQGTGA. CDR3 region: CASSSSGTNTGELFF. The CDR3 nucleotides are TGTGCCAGCAGCTCATCCGGGACTAACACCGGGGAGCTGTTTTTT.

The rearrangement uses TRBV28 and TRBJ2-7; maybe TRBD2 (5 bases). CDR1 and CDR2 (germline): MDHEN, SYDVKM. The CDR3 covers 13 residues. V dropped 5 bases and J dropped 4 bases, with 12 bases sitting between them. The CDR3 here is CASSPPPGYEQYF. DNA for the CDR3: TGTGCCAGCAGTCCCCCCCCGGGATACGAGCAGTACTTC.

The V and J genes are TRBV6-1 and TRBJ2-1; 12 bases are a match to TRBD2. After removal of 7 bases from V and 0 bases from J, the junction contained 10 bases not matched to a gene. This CDR3 is 18 amino acids long. Germline CDR1 MNHNS, CDR2 SASEGT. The CDR3: CASNLLAGGPSSYNEQFF. CDR3 nucleotides: TGTGCCAGCAACCTTCTAGCGGGAGGGCCAAGCTCCTACAATGAGCAGTTCTTC.

This clonotype was seen a handful of times. The chain recombines TRBV7-2 with TRBJ2-1; 10 bases map to TRBD2. The CDR3 is 15 residues long. Germline CDR1 reads SGHTA; CDR2 reads FQGNSA. The ends lost 6 bases at V and 4 bases at J; junction bases unmatched: 6. CDR3 nucleotide sequence: TGTGCCAGCAGAGTAGCGGGGGGCCGATACAATGAGCAGTTCTTC. Translated: CASRVAGGRYNEQFF. Combining the CDR3 with reference TRBV7-2 and TRBJ2-1 gives the whole variable domain GAGVSQSPSNKVTEKGKDVELRCDPISGHTALYWYRQSLGQGLEFLIYFQGNSAPDKSGLPSDRFSAERTGGSVSTLTIQRTQQEDSAVYLCASRVAGGRYNEQFFGPGTRLTVL.

The chain links TRBV5-1 to TRBJ2-3; D is ambiguous. CDR1 SGHRS and CDR2 YFSETQ come from the germline V gene. This CDR3 comprises 15 residues. Trimming shortened V by 0 bases and J by 1 base, and 9 bases separated the two germline ends. DNA for the CDR3: TGCGCCAGCAGCTTGGAGGCTACCCGCACAGATACGCAGTATTTT. It translates to CASSLEATRTDTQYF.

This rearrangement joins TRBV29-1 to TRBJ1-1; tentatively, D is TRBD1 (5 bases). The CDR3 runs to 13 residues. Germline V CDR1 and CDR2: SQVTM, ANQGSEA. V was cut by 2 bases and J by 0 bases, with 7 bases left in between. CDR3 sequence: CSVETGMNTEAFF. The CDR3 DNA reads as TGCAGCGTTGAAACAGGAATGAACACTGAAGCTTTCTTT.

This chain links TRBV9 with TRBJ2-1; 7 bases align to TRBD2. The V gene end was trimmed by 5 bases and the J gene end by 5 bases; junction bases not matched to a gene: 10. The CDR3 has 15 residues. The germline CDR1 and CDR2 sequences are SGDLS and YYNGEE. The CDR3 nucleotides read TGTGCCAGCAGTCCACTAGCGCGAAGGCACAATGAGCAGTTCTTC. Translating gives CASSPLARRHNEQFF.

This clonotype came up many times. The chain combines TRBV7-8 with TRBJ2-5; D perhaps matches TRBD1 (6 bases). The V gene lost 5 bases and the J gene lost 4 bases, with 14 bases spanning the gap. The CDR3 sequence is 14 residues long. Per germline, CDR1 SGHVS and CDR2 FQNEAQ. The CDR3 coding sequence is TGTGCCAGCAGCCCACAGGGTGGCGGAGAGACCCAGTACTTC. Its protein is CASSPQGGGETQYF.

The chain combines TRBV11-2 with TRBJ2-2; 8 bases fit TRBD2. Germline CDR1 is SGHAT and CDR2 is FQNNGV. CDR3 size: 18 residues. V dropped 3 bases and J dropped 6; count of bases not matched to a gene: 15. The CDR3 DNA reads as TGTGCCAGCAGCTTGTTCGGCGGGAGGCGGAGAACGGCCGGGGAGCTGTTTTTT. Its translation: CASSLFGGRRRTAGELFF.

In this sample, this clonotype turned up a few times. V is TRBV7-8 and J is TRBJ2-7; D remains ambiguous. The ends were cut back, 1 base at V and 1 base at J, with 8 bases in the middle. Germline values: CDR1 SGHVS, CDR2 FQNEAQ. The CDR3 is 14 amino acids. The DNA of the CDR3 is TGTGCCAGCAGCTTAGTTCAACAGTCCTACGAGCAGTACTTC. Translation: CASSLVQQSYEQYF.

This clonotype has a handful of counts. The chain joins TRBV7-2 to TRBJ1-3, with D possibly TRBD1 on 6 matching bases. Germline lookup yields CDR1 SGHTA and CDR2 FQGNSA. CDR3 length: 14 residues. Trimming took off 3 bases at V and 3 bases at J, with 9 bases between the two ends. CDR3 nucleotide sequence: TGTGCCAGCAGCTTCCAGGGGAATGGAAACACCATATATTTT. It codes for CASSFQGNGNTIYF. The full variable domain, rest sourced from reference TRBV7-2 and TRBJ1-3, is GAGVSQSPSNKVTEKGKDVELRCDPISGHTALYWYRQSLGQGLEFLIYFQGNSAPDKSGLPSDRFSAERTGGSVSTLTIQRTQQEDSAVYLCASSFQGNGNTIYFGEGSWLTVV.